A selection of T cell receptor beta chains follows, all from one sample in a study of T-cell memory formation after mild COVID-19. TCRdb reanalysed the 5' RACE reads using MiXCR and keeps one entry per CDR3 protein. The sample records some 200,000 distinct CDR3 sequences, about 9.2% being singletons. Sequencing was performed on PBMCs or a T cell subset sorted from them (not recorded which). The receptors originated from a man between 18 and 35 years old who had mild COVID-19 (a few samples of this study predate the infection). Cell type and time point are not known. Both conserved end residues are part of each CDR3. A D gene is named only where the DNA matches it firmly. The listing skips clone size in some rows; elsewhere it reads once, few, many or a size class.

NA,TRBJ2-2,TRBV25-1,NA,CASSEKETGELFF,TGTGCCAGCAGTGAAAAAGAGACCGGGGAGCTGTTTTTT
NA,TRBJ2-7,TRBV5-6,NA,CASSPERAGEQYF,TGTGCCAGCAGCCCGGAGAGGGCGGGCGAGCAGTACTTC
NA,TRBJ2-1,TRBV12-3/TRBV12-4,TRBD1,CASSPGLGQGPNEQFF,TGTGCCAGCAGTCCGGGTTTAGGACAGGGTCCAAATGAGCAGTTCTTC
few,TRBJ2-7,TRBV6-5,NA,CASRSPGTYEQYF,TGTGCCAGCAGAAGTCCAGGGACTTACGAGCAGTACTTC
NA,TRBJ2-1,TRBV7-9,NA,CASSLVLINEQFF,TGTGCCAGCAGCTTAGTGTTGATAAATGAGCAGTTCTTC
few,TRBJ2-5,TRBV27,TRBD1,CASRGWDRTQETQYF,TGTGCCAGCAGAGGATGGGACAGGACCCAAGAGACCCAGTACTTC
many,TRBJ2-1,TRBV12-3/TRBV12-4,NA,CASSLGFGDREQFF,TGTGCCAGCAGTTTAGGATTCGGTGACAGAGAGCAGTTCTTC
few,TRBJ1-4,TRBV4-2,TRBD1,CASSQDRDRYNEKLFF,TGTGCCAGCAGCCAAGATCGGGACAGGTATAATGAAAAACTGTTTTTT
few,TRBJ2-1,TRBV5-4,TRBD2,CASSLPGAGGWNEQFF,TGTGCCAGCAGCTTGCCGGGAGCGGGGGGGTGGAATGAGCAGTTCTTC
few,TRBJ1-5,TRBV12-3/TRBV12-4,TRBD1,CASSQTGGLLRNQPQHF,TGTGCCAGCAGCCAAACAGGGGGCCTACTACGCAATCAGCCCCAGCATTTT
few,TRBJ2-3,TRBV2,TRBD1,CASREGTGGANTQYF,TGTGCCAGCAGGGAAGGGACAGGGGGCGCAAATACGCAGTATTTT
NA,TRBJ1-6,TRBV20-1,TRBD1,CSAHRGYNSPLHF,TGCAGTGCCCACAGGGGGTATAATTCACCCCTCCACTTT
NA,TRBJ2-3,TRBV7-3,NA,CASSTGTFTDTQYF,TGTGCCAGCAGCACGGGGACTTTCACAGATACGCAGTATTTT
many,TRBJ2-3,TRBV7-2,TRBD2,CASSLKGLARTSTDTQYF,TGTGCCAGCAGCTTAAAAGGACTAGCGAGGACTAGCACAGATACGCAGTATTTT
few,TRBJ2-1,TRBV27,TRBD2,CASSSSGGAIGNEQFF,TGTGCCAGCAGTTCTAGCGGGGGGGCGATAGGTAATGAGCAGTTCTTC
few,TRBJ1-4,TRBV20-1,TRBD1,CSARRPLYRGFEKLFF,TGCAGTGCTAGGCGCCCCCTTTACAGGGGGTTTGAAAAACTGTTTTTT
NA,TRBJ2-1,TRBV4-1,TRBD2,CASSQVPQLTSGGLTYNEQFF,TGCGCCAGCAGCCAAGTACCGCAACTTACCAGCGGGGGCCTCACCTACAATGAGCAGTTCTTC
NA,TRBJ2-7,TRBV7-3,NA,CASSPTPGGPEQYF,TGTGCCAGCAGCCCAACCCCGGGGGGCCCCGAGCAGTACTTC
few,TRBJ1-2,TRBV29-1,NA,CSVEDQGENYGYTF,TGCAGCGTTGAAGATCAAGGCGAGAACTATGGCTACACCTTC
many,TRBJ2-3,TRBV14,NA,CASSQASRGWGTDTQYF,TGTGCCAGCAGCCAAGCGTCGCGGGGTTGGGGCACAGATACGCAGTATTTT
NA,TRBJ2-7,TRBV20-1,TRBD2,CSARELVGLAGFHEQYF,TGCAGTGCTAGAGAACTTGTGGGACTAGCGGGGTTCCACGAGCAGTACTTC
few,TRBJ1-2,TRBV12-3/TRBV12-4,NA,CASSLGGSGYTF,TGTGCCAGCAGTTTGGGGGGGTCTGGCTACACCTTC
NA,TRBJ2-7,TRBV30,TRBD1,CAWSGTGLRGVQYF,TGTGCCTGGAGTGGGACAGGGCTGCGAGGAGTGCAGTACTTC
NA,TRBJ2-4,TRBV20-1,NA,CSATADIQYF,TGCAGTGCTACGGCTGACATTCAGTACTTC